This T cell receptor beta chain was documented in a study of CD8+CD57+ T cells in acquired aplastic anemia. Study-wide context: Recorded DNA amounts for sorted CD4+ and CD8+ cells had an average of approximately 3 ug.

Study-wide findings and caveats: Over 25 shared CD8+ CDR3s appeared highly expressed within patients' immunodominant clones.

As for this clonotype: What it binds is not known.

Sequencing was done on patients that had shown CD8+CD57+ cell expansion by flow cytometry. Severe acquired aplastic anemia was the diagnosis recorded for all patients. Patients were treatment-naive when blood was sampled. Genomic DNA, the template, was used for profiling of the TCR beta VDJ and CDR3. In TCRdb, the reads were re-called with MiXCR into one record per CDR3 protein. Of approximately 80,000 distinct CDR3 sequences detected, less than 85% appear once; the ten largest clones hold approximately 80%. The sequence was collected from a human donor with aplastic anemia. Material for sequencing was sorted CD4+, CD8+, or CD8+CD57+ T cells (not recorded which) from PBMCs.

The DNA for the CDR3 is TGCAGTGCTAATCACAGGGACTTGACGGCCTACGAGCAGTACTTC. Its protein product is CSANHRDLTAYEQYF. V usage is TRBV20-1 and J usage is TRBJ2-7; the D gene could be TRBD1 or TRBD2 (6 bases each). CDR3 length equals 15 residues. CDR1 is DFQATT and CDR2 is SNEGSKA in the germline V gene (reference sequence). V gave up 4 bases and J gave up 2 bases, with 18 bases separating them.